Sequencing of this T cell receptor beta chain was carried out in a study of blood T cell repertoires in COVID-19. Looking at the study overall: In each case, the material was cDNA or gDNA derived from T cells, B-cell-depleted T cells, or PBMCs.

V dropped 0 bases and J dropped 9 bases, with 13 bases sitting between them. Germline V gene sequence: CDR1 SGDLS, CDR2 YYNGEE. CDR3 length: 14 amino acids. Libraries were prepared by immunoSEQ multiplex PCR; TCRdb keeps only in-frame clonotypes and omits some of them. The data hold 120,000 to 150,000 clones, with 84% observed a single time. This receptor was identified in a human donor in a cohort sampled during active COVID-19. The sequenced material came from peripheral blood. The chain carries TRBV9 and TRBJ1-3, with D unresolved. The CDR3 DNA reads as TGTGCCAGCAGCGTAGGGCGCGGTCGGGGCACCATATATTTT. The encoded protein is CASSVGRGRGTIYF.